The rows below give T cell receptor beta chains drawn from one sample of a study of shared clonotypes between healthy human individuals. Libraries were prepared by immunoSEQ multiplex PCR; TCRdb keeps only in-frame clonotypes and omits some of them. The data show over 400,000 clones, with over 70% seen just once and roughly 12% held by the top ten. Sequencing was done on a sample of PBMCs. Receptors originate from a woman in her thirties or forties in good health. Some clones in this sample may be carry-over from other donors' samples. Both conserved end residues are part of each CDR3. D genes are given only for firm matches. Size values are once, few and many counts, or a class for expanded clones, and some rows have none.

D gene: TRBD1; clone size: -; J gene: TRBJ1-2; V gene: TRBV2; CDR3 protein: CASSERDRRPYGYTF; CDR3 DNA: TGTGCCAGCAGTGAAAGGGACAGGCGACCCTATGGCTACACCTTC
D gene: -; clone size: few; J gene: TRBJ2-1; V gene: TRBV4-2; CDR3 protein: CASSQDGNSHNEQFF; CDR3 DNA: TGTGCCAGCAGCCAAGATGGGAATAGCCACAATGAGCAGTTCTTC
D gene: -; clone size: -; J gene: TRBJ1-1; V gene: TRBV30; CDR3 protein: CAWSVLGAGQGGGRHTEAFF; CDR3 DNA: TGTGCCTGGAGTGTACTCGGAGCTGGTCAGGGAGGAGGTCGGCACACTGAAGCTTTCTTT
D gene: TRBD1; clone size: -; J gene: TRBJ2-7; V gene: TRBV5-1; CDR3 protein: CASSQGQGSTYEQYF; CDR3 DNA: TGCGCCAGCAGCCAGGGACAGGGTTCGACCTACGAGCAGTACTTC
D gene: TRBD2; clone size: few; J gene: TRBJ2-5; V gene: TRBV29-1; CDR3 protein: CSVGGGRETQYF; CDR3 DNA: TGCAGCGTTGGAGGCGGGAGGGAGACCCAGTACTTC
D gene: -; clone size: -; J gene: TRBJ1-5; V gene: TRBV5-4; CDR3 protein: CASSFDPYQPQHF; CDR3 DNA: TGTGCCAGCAGCTTTGACCCTTATCAGCCCCAGCATTTT
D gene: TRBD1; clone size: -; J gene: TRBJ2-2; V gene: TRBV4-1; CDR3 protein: CASSQELTGGVRSGELFF; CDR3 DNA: TGCGCCAGCAGCCAAGAATTGACAGGGGGCGTGAGATCCGGGGAGCTGTTTTTT
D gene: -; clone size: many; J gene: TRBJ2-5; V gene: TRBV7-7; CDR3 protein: CASSLSAGRQTQYF; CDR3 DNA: TGTGCCAGCAGCCTCTCGGCGGGTAGGCAGACCCAGTACTTC
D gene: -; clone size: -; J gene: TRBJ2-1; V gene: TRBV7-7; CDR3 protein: CASSLRVGGEQFF; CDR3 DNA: TGTGCCAGCAGCTTACGAGTCGGCGGGGAGCAGTTCTTC
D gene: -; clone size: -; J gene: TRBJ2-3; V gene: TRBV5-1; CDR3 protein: CASSSQGSTDTQYF; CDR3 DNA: TGCGCCAGCAGCTCCCAGGGTAGCACAGATACGCAGTATTTT
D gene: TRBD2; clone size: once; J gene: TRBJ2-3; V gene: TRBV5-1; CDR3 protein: CASSLATSGFTDTQYF; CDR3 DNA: TGCGCCAGCAGCTTGGCAACTAGCGGATTCACAGATACGCAGTATTTT
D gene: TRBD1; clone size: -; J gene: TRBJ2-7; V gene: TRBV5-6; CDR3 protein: CASSQGQGAGEQYF; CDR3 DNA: TGTGCCAGCAGCCAGGGACAGGGGGCAGGCGAGCAGTACTTC
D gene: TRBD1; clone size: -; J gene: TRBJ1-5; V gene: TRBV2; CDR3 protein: CASSESRTGGLSNQPQHF; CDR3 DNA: TGTGCCAGCAGTGAAAGTAGGACAGGGGGCCTTAGCAATCAGCCCCAGCATTTT
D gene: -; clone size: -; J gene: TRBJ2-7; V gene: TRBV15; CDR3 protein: CATTPSPFQGYEQYF; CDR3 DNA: TGTGCCACCACCCCCAGCCCCTTTCAGGGCTACGAGCAGTACTTC
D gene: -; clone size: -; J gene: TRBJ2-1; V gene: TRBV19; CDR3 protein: CASSIGWGGGNNEQFF; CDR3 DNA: TGTGCCAGTAGTATTGGCTGGGGCGGGGGCAACAATGAGCAGTTCTTC
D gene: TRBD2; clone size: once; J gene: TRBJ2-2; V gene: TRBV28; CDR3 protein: CASSLGLADTGELFF; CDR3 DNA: TGTGCCAGCAGTTTGGGTCTAGCGGACACCGGGGAGCTGTTTTTT
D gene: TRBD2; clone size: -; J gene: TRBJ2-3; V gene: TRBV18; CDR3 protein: CASSPPTAGAGDTQYF; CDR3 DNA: TGTGCCAGCTCACCACCGACGGCGGGAGCGGGAGATACGCAGTATTTT
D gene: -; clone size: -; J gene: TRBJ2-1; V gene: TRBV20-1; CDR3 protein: CSARLGNEQFF; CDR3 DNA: TGCAGTGCTAGATTAGGCAATGAGCAGTTCTTC
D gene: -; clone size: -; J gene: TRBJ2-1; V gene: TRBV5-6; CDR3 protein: CASSSSARGSYNEQFF; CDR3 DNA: TGTGCCAGCAGTAGTTCCGCACGAGGGTCCTACAATGAGCAGTTCTTC
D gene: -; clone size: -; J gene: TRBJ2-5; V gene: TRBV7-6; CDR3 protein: CASSPNSRLKETQYF; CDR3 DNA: TGTGCCAGCAGCCCTAACTCCCGGCTAAAAGAGACCCAGTACTTC
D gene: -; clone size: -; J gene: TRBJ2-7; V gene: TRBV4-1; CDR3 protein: CASSRLGNSYEQYF; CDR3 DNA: TGCGCCAGCAGCCGCCTGGGCAATTCCTACGAGCAGTACTTC
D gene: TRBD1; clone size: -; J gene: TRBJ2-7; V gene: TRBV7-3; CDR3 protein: CASSPRDSSYEQYF; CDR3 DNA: TGTGCCAGCAGCCCTAGGGACAGCTCCTACGAGCAGTACTTC
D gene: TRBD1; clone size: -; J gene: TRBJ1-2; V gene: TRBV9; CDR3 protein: CASSVEDRSGYTF; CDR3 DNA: TGTGCCAGCAGCGTCGAGGACAGGTCTGGCTACACCTTC
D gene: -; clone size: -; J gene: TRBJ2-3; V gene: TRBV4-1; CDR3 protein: CASSQVIIISTDTQYF; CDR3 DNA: TGCGCCAGCAGCCAAGTGATTATTATAAGCACAGATACGCAGTATTTT
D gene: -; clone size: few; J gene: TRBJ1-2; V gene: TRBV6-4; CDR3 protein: CASSPSPNYGYTF; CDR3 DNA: TGTGCCAGCAGTCCTTCTCCCAACTATGGCTACACCTTC
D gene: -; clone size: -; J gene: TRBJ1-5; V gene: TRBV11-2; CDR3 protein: CTSSLRSDAPQHF; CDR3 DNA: TGTACCAGCAGCCTCCGGAGTGACGCGCCCCAGCATTTT
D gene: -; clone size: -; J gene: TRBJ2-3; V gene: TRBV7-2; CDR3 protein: CASRGQTSVLGTQYF; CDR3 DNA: TGTGCCAGCAGGGGACAGACTAGCGTTTTGGGTACGCAGTATTTT
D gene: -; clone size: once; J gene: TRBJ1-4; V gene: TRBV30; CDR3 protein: CAWSAGGATNEKLFF; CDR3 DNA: TGTGCCTGGAGTGCGGGAGGGGCAACTAATGAAAAACTGTTTTTT
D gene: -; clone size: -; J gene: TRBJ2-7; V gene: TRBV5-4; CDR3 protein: CASSLDLTGSSYEQYF; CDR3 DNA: TGTGCCAGCAGCTTGGACCTGACAGGAAGCTCCTACGAGCAGTACTTC